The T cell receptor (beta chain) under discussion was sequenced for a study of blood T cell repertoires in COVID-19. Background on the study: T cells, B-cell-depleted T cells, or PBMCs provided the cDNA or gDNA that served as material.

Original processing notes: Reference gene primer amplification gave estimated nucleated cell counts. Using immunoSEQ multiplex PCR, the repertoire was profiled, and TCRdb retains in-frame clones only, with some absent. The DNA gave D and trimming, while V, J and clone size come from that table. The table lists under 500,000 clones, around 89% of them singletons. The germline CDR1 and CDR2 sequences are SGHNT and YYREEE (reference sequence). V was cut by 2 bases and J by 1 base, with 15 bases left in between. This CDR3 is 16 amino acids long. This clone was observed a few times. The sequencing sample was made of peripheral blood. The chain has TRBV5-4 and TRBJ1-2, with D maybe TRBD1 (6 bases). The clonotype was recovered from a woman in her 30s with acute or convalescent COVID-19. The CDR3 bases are TGTGCCAGCAGCTTCACAGGGAGGGGAGTTAACTATGGCTACACCTTC. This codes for CASSFTGRGVNYGYTF.